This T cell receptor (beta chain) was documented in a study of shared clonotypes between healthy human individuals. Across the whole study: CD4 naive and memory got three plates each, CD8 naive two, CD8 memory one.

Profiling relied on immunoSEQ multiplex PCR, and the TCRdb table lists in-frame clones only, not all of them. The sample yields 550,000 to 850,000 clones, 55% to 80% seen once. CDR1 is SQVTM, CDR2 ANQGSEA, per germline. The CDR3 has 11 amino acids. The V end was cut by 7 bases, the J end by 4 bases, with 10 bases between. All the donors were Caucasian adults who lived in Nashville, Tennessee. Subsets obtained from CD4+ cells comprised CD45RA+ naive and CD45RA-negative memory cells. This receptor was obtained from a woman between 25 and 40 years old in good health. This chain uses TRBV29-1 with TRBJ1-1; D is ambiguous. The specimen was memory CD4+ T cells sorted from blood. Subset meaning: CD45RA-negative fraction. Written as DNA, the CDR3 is TGCAGCGCGGGAGACGGCACTGAAGCTTTCTTT. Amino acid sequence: CSAGDGTEAFF.